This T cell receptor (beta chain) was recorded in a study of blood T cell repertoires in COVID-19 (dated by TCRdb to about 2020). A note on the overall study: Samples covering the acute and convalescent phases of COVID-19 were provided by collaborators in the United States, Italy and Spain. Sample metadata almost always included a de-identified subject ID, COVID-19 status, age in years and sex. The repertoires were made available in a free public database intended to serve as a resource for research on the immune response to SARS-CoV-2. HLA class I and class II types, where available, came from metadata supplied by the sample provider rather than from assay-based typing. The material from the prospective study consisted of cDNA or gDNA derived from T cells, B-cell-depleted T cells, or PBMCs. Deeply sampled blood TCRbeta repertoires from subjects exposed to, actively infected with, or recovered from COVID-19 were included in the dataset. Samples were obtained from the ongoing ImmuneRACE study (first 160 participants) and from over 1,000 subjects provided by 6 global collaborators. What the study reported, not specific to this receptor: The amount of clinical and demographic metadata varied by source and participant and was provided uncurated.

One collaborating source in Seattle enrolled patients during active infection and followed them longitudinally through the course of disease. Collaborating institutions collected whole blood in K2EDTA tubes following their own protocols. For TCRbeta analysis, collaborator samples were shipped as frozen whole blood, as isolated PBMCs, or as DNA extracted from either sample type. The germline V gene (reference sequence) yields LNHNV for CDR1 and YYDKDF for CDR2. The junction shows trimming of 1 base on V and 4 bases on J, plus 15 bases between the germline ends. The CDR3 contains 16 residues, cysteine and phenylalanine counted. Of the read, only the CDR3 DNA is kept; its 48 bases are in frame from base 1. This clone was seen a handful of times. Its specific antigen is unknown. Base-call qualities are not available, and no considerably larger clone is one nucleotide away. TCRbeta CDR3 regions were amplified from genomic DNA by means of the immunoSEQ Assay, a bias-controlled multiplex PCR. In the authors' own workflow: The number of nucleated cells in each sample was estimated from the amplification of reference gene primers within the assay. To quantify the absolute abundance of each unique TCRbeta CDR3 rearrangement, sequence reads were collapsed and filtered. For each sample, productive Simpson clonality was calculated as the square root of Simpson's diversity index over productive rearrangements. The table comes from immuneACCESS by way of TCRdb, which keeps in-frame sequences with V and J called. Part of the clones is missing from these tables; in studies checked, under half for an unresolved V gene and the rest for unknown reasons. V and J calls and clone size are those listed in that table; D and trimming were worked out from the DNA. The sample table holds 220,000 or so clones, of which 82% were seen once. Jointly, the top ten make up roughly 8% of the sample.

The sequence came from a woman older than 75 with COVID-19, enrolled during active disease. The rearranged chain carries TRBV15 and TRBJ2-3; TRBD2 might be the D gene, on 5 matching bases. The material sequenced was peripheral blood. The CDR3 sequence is CATSRARLYPPDTQYF. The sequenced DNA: TGTGCCACCAGCAGAGCCCGACTATATCCCCCAGATACGCAGTATTTT.